The T cell receptor (beta chain) under discussion was sequenced for a study of CD8 T cells in ankylosing spondylitis. Study observations and caveats: It was reported that disease-linked clones were significantly enriched in matched ankylosing spondylitis synovial fluid. Within ankylosing spondylitis blood, a TCR beta motif made up of several highly homologous variants appeared to be characteristic.

Germline lookup yields CDR1 MNHEY and CDR2 SVGAGI. V shed 2 bases, J shed 11 bases, and the junction held 9 bases outside the gene matches. The CDR3 is 16 residues long. This clonotype was detected only a few times. Its target is not known. TCRdb re-called the 5' RACE reads through MiXCR, storing one row per CDR3 protein. The data hold a few hundred thousand distinct CDR3 sequences, with 8% observed a single time. The sequenced sample consisted of blood, either unsorted or a sorted T cell fraction (not recorded which). The TCR sequence derives from a male donor with ankylosing spondylitis. The chain joins TRBV6-5 to TRBJ2-3; 14 positions match TRBD2. The CDR3 DNA follows: TGTGCCAGCAGTTACGGACTAGCGGGAGGAGGGGGTGAGCAGTATTTT. Protein product: CASSYGLAGGGGEQYF.